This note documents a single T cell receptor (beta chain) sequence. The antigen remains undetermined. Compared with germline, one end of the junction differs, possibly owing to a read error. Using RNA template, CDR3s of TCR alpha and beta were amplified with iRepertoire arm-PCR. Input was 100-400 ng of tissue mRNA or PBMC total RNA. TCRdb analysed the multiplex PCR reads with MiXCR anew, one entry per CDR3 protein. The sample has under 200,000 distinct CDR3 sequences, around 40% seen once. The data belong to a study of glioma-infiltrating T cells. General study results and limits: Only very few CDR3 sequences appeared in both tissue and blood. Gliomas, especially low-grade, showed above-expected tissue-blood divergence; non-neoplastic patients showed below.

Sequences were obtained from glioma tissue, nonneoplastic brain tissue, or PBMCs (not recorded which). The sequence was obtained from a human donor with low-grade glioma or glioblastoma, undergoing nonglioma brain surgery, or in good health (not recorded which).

CDR3: CSARDRGIVDGNQTQHF. DNA for the CDR3: TGCAGTGCTAGAGACCGGGGGATTGTGGATGGGAATCAGACCCAGCATTTT. The genes are TRBV20-1 and TRBJ1-5; D might be TRBD1 (5 bases). Per germline, CDR1 DFQATT and CDR2 SNEGSKA (reference sequence). The CDR3 length is 17 residues.